This TCR beta chain was observed in a study of blood T cell repertoires in COVID-19. Across the whole study: Both acute and convalescent COVID-19 samples were obtained from the United States, Italy and Spain. Sample material is recorded as cDNA or gDNA derived from T cells, B-cell-depleted T cells, or PBMCs.

The table came from immunoSEQ multiplex PCR; TCRdb's copy has only in-frame clones and leaves some out. Among some 180,000 clones, less than 80% were seen once, and the ten largest hold approximately 13%. Germline assignment: CDR1 SGHAT and CDR2 FQNNGV. The V segment lost 3 bases and the J segment 5 bases; nucleotides outside the gene matches: 8. This CDR3 is built from 16 residues. The sample taken for sequencing was peripheral blood. This sequence was found in a man aged 50-59 years who had recovered from COVID-19. The chain recombines TRBV11-2 with TRBJ2-5, with 11 bases lining up with TRBD2. CDR3 amino acids: CASSFGSGRVGETQYF. CDR3 in DNA: TGTGCCAGCAGCTTTGGTAGCGGGAGGGTCGGGGAGACCCAGTACTTC.